What follows is one T cell receptor (beta chain) and its context. This clonotype showed up many times. Its antigen remains unidentified. No quality values exist for individual bases; no much larger clone is one base distant. The CDR3 goes from the cysteine to the phenylalanine over 14 residues. Of all the DNA, just the CDR3 is kept, 42 bases in frame from base 1. For this chain, trimming is 5 bases at the V end and 8 bases at the J end, and the number of junction bases without a gene match is 8. Sequences MNHNS (CDR1) and SASEGT (CDR2) are obtained from the germline V gene. This specimen comes from a study of T cells in Graves' hyperthyroidism and ophthalmopathy (dated by TCRdb to about 2019). At the level of the whole study: Peripheral blood was collected at initial diagnosis, before any treatment. TCR V-J signatures able to tell the groups apart were searched for in a discovery cohort of 90 to 100 patients, of whom 43 had Graves' ophthalmopathy and around 56 had stable Graves' hyperthyroidism. Prospective prediction of ophthalmopathy was tested in an independent validation cohort of 18 hyperthyroidism patients and 15 to 17 patients who later progressed to ophthalmopathy. The 100 or so discovery patients were divided at random into training and test sets in a 7:3 ratio. The study also compared thyroid tissue and blood T-cell repertoires from over 5 Graves' hyperthyroidism patients. Following sampling, methimazole starting at 30 mg daily was given to hyperthyroidism patients, and high-dose intravenous methylprednisolone was given to ophthalmopathy patients. According to the paper, TCR Vbeta CDR3 sequencing was carried out on about 140 peripheral blood samples, which came from 40 to 45 ophthalmopathy, about 75 hyperthyroidism and roughly 17 progressor patients. General conclusions and limits of the study: Most expanded thyroid clonotypes (frequency above 0.001) were also detected in blood, a finding suggesting that blood repertoires may reflect thyroid immune responses. During validation, the model predicted progression to ophthalmopathy a median of about 5.9 months ahead of onset, with approximately 70% sensitivity and roughly 75% specificity. Sample size was not statistically predetermined, and investigators were not blinded to group allocation. In cross-validation, a model built on a 13 V-J signature told ophthalmopathy apart from stable hyperthyroidism with under 90% sensitivity and around 84% specificity, and in testing the same model reached 80%/75%.

A patient counted as having stable Graves' hyperthyroidism if no progression to ophthalmopathy occurred over 18 months of follow-up. The hyperthyroidism patients were between 18 and 65 years old and newly diagnosed, with a disease duration of less than 2 months. The study excluded patients with uncontrolled infections, other autoimmune diseases, pregnancy or lactation. Diagnoses were established on the basis of clinical symptoms, serum thyroxine and TRAb, thyroid ultrasound, and orbital computed tomography. PBMCs were separated from roughly 10 ml of fresh peripheral blood using Ficoll-Paque density gradient centrifugation. Trizol reagent was used to extract total RNA, and RNA quality was then checked on an Agilent 2100 Bioanalyzer. The TCR beta CDR3 regions were amplified from RNA transcripts. A first-round RT-PCR of the TCR CDR3 used the HTBI primer set with the Qiagen OneStep RT-PCR kit. Libraries were constructed in a second round of multiplex PCR, after which size selection and purification were carried out. Libraries were sequenced paired-end with 100 bp reads on an Illumina HiSeq2000. The source study handled its data this way. SOAPnuke was used to process the raw data, throwing out any read that contained adapters or uncalled bases, had a mean Phred below 15, or lacked an exact constant-primer or identifier match. High-quality paired reads were merged using COPE v1.2.5, and each unique nucleotide sequence was defined as a clonotype. Clonotypes were aligned to IMGT TRBV, TRBD and TRBJ reference segments using MiTCR v1.1. Analysis was restricted to V-J combinations with a frequency above 0.0001, which covered 99.2% of repertoires. The TCS score was defined as the ratio of F50 (clonal expansion) to E x V (chaos), calculated using BLOSUM62-based TCRdist between CDR3 peptides within each V-J. Welch's t-statistics and random forest reduced 500 to 650 V-J features to 10 to 15, which were used in a naive Bayes classifier (R e1071). TCRdb reprocessing: public reads trimmed at Q25 with fastp, clones called with MiXCR, in-frame beta chains kept. When rows share a CDR3 protein, they turn into one entry using the most common DNA and genes. It is TCRdb's table, rather than the study itself, that gives the V and J calls and clone size. This sample comprises around 400,000 distinct CDR3 sequences, under 15% of them detected only once. Of the sample, 9% to 9.5% falls within the top ten clones.

The chain is assembled from TRBV6-1 and TRBJ1-2, with 10 middle bases fitting TRBD1. What was sequenced was blood. The receptor was derived from a woman younger than 35 with Graves' hyperthyroidism. The CDR3 reads as follows: CASSSRQGAQGYTF. DNA sequence: TGTGCCAGCAGTTCCCGACAGGGGGCGCAGGGCTACACCTTC.